This T cell receptor beta chain stems from a study of blood T cell repertoires in COVID-19. Study as a whole: The United States, Italy and Spain provided the acute and convalescent COVID-19 samples. T cells, B-cell-depleted T cells, or PBMCs provided the cDNA or gDNA that served as material.

This clone occurred a few times. Study processing details: Amplification with reference gene primers provided the estimates of nucleated cell counts. TCRdb's copy holds only in-frame clones and misses some; the assay was immunoSEQ multiplex PCR. The V and J calls and clone size are taken from that table; D and trimming were inferred from the DNA. The data show nearly 25,000 clones, 81% seen once. Germline values: CDR1 SGHTA, CDR2 FQGTGA. The length of the CDR3 is 14 residues. V was cut by 2 bases and J by 1 base, with 8 bases left in between. Sequenced input: peripheral blood. The sequence derives from a man in his 70s with acute or convalescent COVID-19. The J gene is TRBJ2-5, the V gene TRBV7-3; possible D gene TRBD1, 5 bases. The CDR3 DNA sequence: TGTGCCAGCAGCTTAGGGGCAGGCCAAGAGACCCAGTACTTC. Translation: CASSLGAGQETQYF.